A single sample gave rise to the 29 T cell receptor beta chains below, sequenced in a study of cytotoxic CD8 clonotypes in ibrutinib-treated CLL. TCRdb's copy holds only in-frame clones and misses some; the assay was immunoSEQ multiplex PCR. Of roughly 53,000 clones detected, 50% to 65% appear once; the ten largest clones hold more than 20%. Sequencing was performed on PBMCs, taken at disease progression, from a patient treated with ibrutinib. All receptors come from a human donor with chronic lymphocytic leukemia.

This clone turned up a few times. The genes are TRBV27 and TRBJ1-2; 9 bases match TRBD1. The germline V gene encodes CDR1 MNHEY and CDR2 SMNVEV (reference sequence). J was trimmed by 3 bases and V by 6 bases; bases with no gene match: 11. The CDR3 has 16 amino acids. CDR3 sequence: CASSLGPQGAHYGYTF. In DNA, the CDR3 is TGTGCCAGCAGCCTGGGCCCACAGGGGGCTCACTATGGCTACACCTTC.

This chain joins TRBV7-9 and TRBJ1-2; D is unresolved. The germline V gene encodes CDR1 SEHNR and CDR2 FQNEAQ (reference sequence). V lost 1 base to trimming and J lost 2 bases, with 8 bases between them. The CDR3 has 14 amino acids. In DNA form, the CDR3 reads TGTGCCAGCAGCTTAGGCCAGGCAAACTATGGCTACACCTTC. Its translation is CASSLGQANYGYTF.

CDR3 sequence (DNA): TGCAGCGCACAGGGGGCAGATACGCAGTATTTT. Its translation: CSAQGADTQYF. The J gene is TRBJ2-3, the V gene TRBV29-1; 8 nucleotides match TRBD1. The length of the CDR3 is 11 residues. CDR1 is SQVTM and CDR2 is ANQGSEA in the germline V gene. The trim removed 7 bases at V and 4 bases at J, leaving 1 base unmatched.

The chain combines TRBV29-1 with TRBJ1-1, with D perhaps matching TRBD1 (6 bases). There are 13 residues in the CDR3. The germline gives CDR1 SQVTM, CDR2 ANQGSEA. V lost 4 bases, J lost 1 base, and 10 bases lay in between. The CDR3 loop is CSVGRGGNTEAFF. DNA for the CDR3: TGCAGCGTTGGACGAGGGGGGAACACTGAAGCTTTCTTT.

This rearrangement joins TRBV10-3 to TRBJ2-7; 8 bases match TRBD1. The V gene's germline CDR1 is ENHRY and CDR2 SYGVKD. This CDR3 has 13 amino acids. Trimming cost V 8 bases and J 4 bases; bases outside gene matches: 7. The CDR3 region is CAISRDRRYEQYF. The CDR3 DNA reads TGTGCCATCTCCCGGGACAGGAGGTACGAGCAGTACTTC.

The chain is built from TRBV4-2 and TRBJ2-2; D perhaps matches TRBD2 (6 bases). V lost 4 bases to trimming and J lost 2 bases, with 20 bases between them. Germline V CDR1 and CDR2: LGHNA, YNFKEQ. This CDR3 region has 18 residues. The CDR3: CASSRLIGLGGNTGELFF. The CDR3 bases are TGTGCCAGCAGCCGCCTGATAGGTCTGGGGGGAAACACCGGGGAGCTGTTTTTT.

The chain carries TRBV6-5 and TRBJ2-5; no clear D. V dropped 7 bases and J dropped 2 bases, with 14 bases sitting between them. CDR1 and CDR2 from the germline V gene are MNHEY and SVGAGI. The CDR3 runs to 14 residues. DNA for the CDR3: TGTGCCAGCACACCAACTCGGAAACAAGAGACCCAGTACTTC. Its protein is CASTPTRKQETQYF.

This clone was seen more than once but under ten times. The CDR3 protein is CASSQGPSSYNEQFF. The CDR3 DNA sequence: TGTGCCAGCAGCCAGGGACCCAGCTCCTACAATGAGCAGTTCTTC. The gene calls are TRBV6-5 and TRBJ2-1; D is perhaps TRBD1 or TRBD2 (5 bases each). Per germline, CDR1 MNHEY and CDR2 SVGAGI. Trimming stripped 6 bases from V and 0 bases from J, with 12 bases between. The CDR3 length is 15 residues.

In this sample, this clone turned up a few times. The CDR3 bases are TGTGCCAGCAGTGAAGTGGGAGTCTATGGCTACACCTTC. Translated, it gives CASSEVGVYGYTF. This rearrangement joins TRBV6-1 to TRBJ1-2; D gene ambiguous. Germline-derived CDR1 and CDR2 are MNHNS and SASEGT. With 1 base removed from V and 4 bases from J, the gap between germline ends came to 7 bases. The CDR3 covers 13 residues.

The gene calls are TRBV29-1 and TRBJ2-1; the match to TRBD1 covers 7 bases. The CDR3 is 14 residues long. The V and J ends lost 2 bases and 2 bases, in that order; junction bases with no gene match: 3. Germline-derived CDR1 and CDR2 are SQVTM and ANQGSEA. The CDR3 here is CSVELGGPYNEQFF. CDR3 nucleotides: TGCAGCGTTGAATTAGGGGGCCCCTACAATGAGCAGTTCTTC.

The chain recombines TRBV7-9 with TRBJ2-7, with unresolved D. CDR3 size: 13 residues. V lost 5 bases and J lost 2, with 10 bases in between. Germline-derived CDR1 and CDR2 are SEHNR and FQNEAQ (reference sequence). The CDR3 DNA sequence: TGTGCCAGCAGCAAGGATATGACCTACGAGCAGTACTTC. Translated, it gives CASSKDMTYEQYF.

The sample holds a few counts of this clone. The gene calls are TRBV6-5 and TRBJ1-6, with TRBD1 identical over 7 bases. V lost 2 bases and J lost 8; bases outside the gene matches: 6. In germline, CDR1 is MNHEY, CDR2 SVGAGI. The CDR3 is 15 residues long. DNA for the CDR3: TGTGCCAGCAGTTACCAGGGGGGCAGGGATTCACCCCTCCACTTT. Protein sequence: CASSYQGGRDSPLHF.

The chain is built from TRBV14 and TRBJ2-3; the D is unclear. The CDR3 sequence is 12 residues long. The germline gives CDR1 SGHDN, CDR2 FVKESK. V was pared by 3 bases and J by 5 bases, with 6 bases between. The chain's CDR3 is CASSHSVDTQYF. The DNA for the CDR3 is TGTGCCAGCAGCCACTCAGTAGATACGCAGTATTTT.

The gene calls are TRBV6-5 and TRBJ1-6; the D is unclear. Germline V gene data show CDR1 as MNHEY and CDR2 as SVGAGI. This CDR3 has 14 residues. V shed 6 bases and J shed 4 bases, with 10 bases lying between them. This chain's CDR3 is CASRTANYNSPLHF. DNA of the CDR3: TGTGCCAGCAGGACGGCTAATTATAATTCACCCCTCCACTTT.

The gene calls are TRBV4-3 and TRBJ1-3, with D possibly TRBD1 on 5 matching bases. Germline V gene lookup returns CDR1 LGHNA and CDR2 YSLEER. Trimming removed 1 base at V and 1 base at J, with 14 bases between. The CDR3 is made up of 17 amino acids. The CDR3 sequence: CASSQGGESWSGNTIYF. The CDR3 nucleotides read TGCGCCAGCAGCCAAGGAGGGGAGAGTTGGTCTGGAAACACCATATATTTT.

This chain connects TRBV10-3 to TRBJ2-3; 10 bases align to TRBD2. J was trimmed by 3 bases and V by 6 bases; bases with no gene match: 9. Germline V gene lookup returns CDR1 ENHRY and CDR2 SYGVKD. This CDR3 is built from 16 residues. CDR3 residues: CAISLTPSGGTDTQYF. The CDR3 coding sequence is TGTGCCATCAGCCTCACGCCTAGCGGGGGTACAGATACGCAGTATTTT.

This sequence joins TRBV4-1 and TRBJ1-1, with D tentatively TRBD1 (5 bases). The CDR3 is 17 residues long. CDR1 and CDR2 (germline): MGHRA, YSYEKL. The V end was cut by 2 bases, the J end by 0 bases, with 16 bases between. The CDR3 bases are TGCGCCAGCAGCCAACCCCAGGGTTCCGTCATGAACACTGAAGCTTTCTTT. Protein: CASSQPQGSVMNTEAFF.

V and J are TRBV2 and TRBJ2-5; 9 nucleotides agree with TRBD2. Germline-derived CDR1 and CDR2 are SNHLY and FYNNEI. There are 14 residues in the CDR3. Trimming took 8 bases from V and 1 from J; bases not matched to a gene: 5. CDR3 residues: CASGSGGVQETQYF. For the CDR3, the DNA is TGTGCCAGCGGTAGCGGGGGAGTCCAAGAGACCCAGTACTTC.

CDR3 region: CASNLQGGSSYEQYF. CDR3 nucleotides: TGTGCCAGCAACCTACAGGGAGGGTCCTCCTACGAGCAGTACTTC. The V and J genes are TRBV28 and TRBJ2-7, with a weak D call TRBD2 (7 bases). V was pared by 7 bases and J by 0 bases, with 16 bases between. This CDR3 is 15 amino acids long. Germline CDR1 MDHEN, CDR2 SYDVKM.

The J gene is TRBJ2-7, the V gene TRBV7-9; 7 bases align to TRBD2. This CDR3 region has 13 residues. With 3 bases clipped from V and 7 bases from J, the junction kept 6 bases outside the gene matches. Germline CDR1 SEHNR, CDR2 FQNEAQ (reference sequence). CDR3 sequence (DNA): TGTGCCAGCAGCTTCAGACTAGCTCGGGAGCAGTACTTC. It yields the protein CASSFRLAREQYF.

V usage is TRBV15 and J usage is TRBJ2-5; TRBD1 matches at 10 bases. The ends lost 0 bases at V and 5 bases at J; junction bases unmatched: 15. This CDR3 is 19 amino acids long. CDR1 and CDR2 from the germline V gene are LNHNV and YYDKDF (reference sequence). CDR3 coding DNA: TGTGCCACCAGCAGAGACGTCCCGGGACAGGGGAGGCAATCGGAGACCCAGTACTTC. It specifies CATSRDVPGQGRQSETQYF.

The V gene is TRBV12-5, the J gene TRBJ2-5; TRBD2 might be the D (6 bases). Germline V gene sequence: CDR1 LGHNT, CDR2 FRNRAP. The CDR3 contains 16 residues. V was clipped by 10 bases and J by 5 bases, with 26 bases between them. This CDR3 reads CATIDWRGSRVETQYF. The CDR3 nucleotides are TGTGCTACGATTGATTGGCGGGGCAGCCGCGTTGAGACCCAGTACTTC. The full variable domain, completed using reference TRBV12-5 and TRBJ2-5, is DARVTQTPRHKVTEMGQEVTMRCQPILGHNTVFWYRQTMMQGLELLAYFRNRAPLDDSGMPKDRFSAEMPDATLATLKIQPSEPRDSAVYFCATIDWRGSRVETQYFGPGTRLLVL.

The sample holds one count of this clone. The V call is TRBV18, the J call TRBJ2-2; D is possibly TRBD2 (5 bases). This CDR3 is built from 14 residues. CDR1 and CDR2 from the germline V gene are KGHSH and LQKENI. The V gene lost 3 bases and the J gene lost 4 bases, with 9 bases spanning the gap. The CDR3 is CASSPSGGTGELFF. CDR3 in DNA: TGTGCCAGCTCACCGTCAGGAGGCACCGGGGAGCTGTTTTTT.

A single count supports this clone. The chain carries TRBV5-5 and TRBJ1-1; maybe TRBD1 (5 bases). The germline CDR1 and CDR2 sequences are SGHKS and YYEKEE (reference sequence). CDR3 length: 15 residues. V was clipped by 4 bases and J by 4 bases, with 17 bases between them. This chain's CDR3 is CASSRHRDSSTEAFF. CDR3 DNA: TGTGCCAGCAGCCGACACCGGGACTCCTCCACTGAAGCTTTCTTT.

The CDR3 loop is CASGPGGVSYTF. The CDR3 nucleotides are TGTGCCAGCGGCCCAGGGGGCGTTAGCTACACCTTC. V gene TRBV6-5 combines with J gene TRBJ1-2, with TRBD1 matching 8 bases. The J segment lost 9 bases and the V segment lost 8 bases, leaving 8 bases of the junction unmatched. Germline V lookup: CDR1 MNHEY, CDR2 SVGAGI. The CDR3 is 12 residues long.

The chain is built from TRBV10-3 and TRBJ1-3; a weak D match, TRBD1 (5 bases). Trimming cost V 2 bases and J 4 bases, with 9 bases left between them. The germline gives CDR1 ENHRY, CDR2 SYGVKD. The CDR3 consists of 14 residues. The CDR3 sequence is CAISETGFGNTIYF. In DNA form, the CDR3 reads TGTGCCATCAGTGAGACAGGTTTCGGAAACACCATATATTTT.

The chain joins TRBV29-1 to TRBJ2-1; 12 nucleotides align to TRBD2. Germline V lookup: CDR1 SQVTM, CDR2 ANQGSEA. V dropped 0 bases and J dropped 8; count of bases not matched to a gene: 11. The CDR3 is 17 amino acids. The CDR3 loop is CSVEDQLAGGKSYEQFF. CDR3 coding DNA: TGCAGCGTTGAAGATCAACTAGCGGGGGGTAAGAGTTATGAGCAGTTCTTC.

The CDR3 DNA follows: TGTGCCTGGAGTTCAACTAGCGGGACGAGCTCCTACGAGCAGTACTTC. This codes for CAWSSTSGTSSYEQYF. The chain joins TRBV30 to TRBJ2-7, with 10 bases that match TRBD2. The germline CDR1 and CDR2 sequences are GTSNPN and SVGIG (reference sequence). The CDR3 loop spans 16 amino acids. Germline trimming cut 2 bases from V and 0 bases from J; bases unmatched to any gene: 7.

In regard to this clone: Germline and junction disagree at one end, which may indicate a read error. V is TRBV30 and J is TRBJ2-2; TRBD2 is a possible D gene (6 bases). The V gene's germline CDR1 is GTSNPN and CDR2 SVGIG (reference sequence). This CDR3 region has 14 residues. In nucleotides, the CDR3 is TGTGCCGGATTGGACCTAGGGAGGACCGGGGAGCTGTCTTTT. Its protein product is CAGLDLGRTGELSF. Based on the CDR3 plus reference TRBV30 and TRBJ2-2, the full variable domain is SQTIHQWPATLVQPVGSPLSLECTVEGTSNPNLYWYRQAAGRGLQLLFYSVGIGQISSEVPQNLSASRPQDRQFILSSKKLLLSDSGFYLCAGLDLGRTGELSFGEGSRLTVL.